These T cell receptor beta chains were read from a single sample in a study of cytomegalovirus exposure and HLA in healthy donors. The table came from immunoSEQ multiplex PCR; TCRdb's copy has only in-frame clones and leaves some out. The data show under 200,000 clones, around 79% seen once. Sequences were obtained from PBMCs. The receptors stem from a woman aged 35 to 49 in good health and CMV-seronegative. Each CDR3 is given without its conserved first and last residue. D genes are given only for firm matches.

v_call d_call cdr3_aa
TRBV28 TRBD2 ASSLAGAPYNEQF
TRBV11-2 TRBD2 ASRSSGGSYEQY
TRBV19 NA ASYGQTNTGELF
TRBV15 TRBD2 ATSAGLAGVDREQY
TRBV7-9 NA ASSLFGGYEQY
TRBV27 TRBD2 ASSFRLAGGGTGELF
TRBV27 TRBD1 ASSIGQGLTYNEQF
TRBV19 NA ASSKWSLTVTNYGYT
TRBV28 NA ASSPPGREAF
TRBV10-3 TRBD2 AISASGTSGAYNEQF
TRBV30 TRBD1 AWDRDRDYEQY
TRBV11-2 TRBD1 ASSLAAGGPTDTQY
TRBV12-5 TRBD1 ASGFQQGTNTIY
TRBV27 TRBD1 ASSSTGQGTIYGYT
TRBV5-1 NA ASSLEGVEQY
TRBV7-2 TRBD1 ASSRDRDSEQF
TRBV5-6 TRBD2 ASSSTHGGARMTDTQY
TRBV10-3 TRBD2 AITSSGGYEQY
TRBV5-4 TRBD2 ASSRGTSGNSYEQY
TRBV30 TRBD1 AWSDGAGGVGMGGYT
TRBV29-1 NA SGADGGEKLF